This TCR beta chain was identified during a study of T cell responses to AZD1222 COVID-19 vaccine. The repertoire was sequenced with immunoSEQ multiplex PCR; TCRdb's copy has only in-frame clones and lacks some. The sample lists around 88,000 clones, almost 90% seen once, with 9% to 12% in the top ten. The CDR3 is 13 amino acids. Trimming cost V 6 bases and J 4 bases, with 12 bases left between them. The germline gives CDR1 MDHEN, CDR2 SYDVKM. The chain combines TRBV28 with TRBJ1-2, with D tentatively TRBD1 (6 bases). The receptor was isolated from an adult in good health. Sequenced material: peripheral blood, taken on day 0 of MenACWY control vaccination. The CDR3 bases are TGTGCCAGCAGGGGACATCGCGCCTATGGCTACACCTTC. Protein sequence: CASRGHRAYGYTF.